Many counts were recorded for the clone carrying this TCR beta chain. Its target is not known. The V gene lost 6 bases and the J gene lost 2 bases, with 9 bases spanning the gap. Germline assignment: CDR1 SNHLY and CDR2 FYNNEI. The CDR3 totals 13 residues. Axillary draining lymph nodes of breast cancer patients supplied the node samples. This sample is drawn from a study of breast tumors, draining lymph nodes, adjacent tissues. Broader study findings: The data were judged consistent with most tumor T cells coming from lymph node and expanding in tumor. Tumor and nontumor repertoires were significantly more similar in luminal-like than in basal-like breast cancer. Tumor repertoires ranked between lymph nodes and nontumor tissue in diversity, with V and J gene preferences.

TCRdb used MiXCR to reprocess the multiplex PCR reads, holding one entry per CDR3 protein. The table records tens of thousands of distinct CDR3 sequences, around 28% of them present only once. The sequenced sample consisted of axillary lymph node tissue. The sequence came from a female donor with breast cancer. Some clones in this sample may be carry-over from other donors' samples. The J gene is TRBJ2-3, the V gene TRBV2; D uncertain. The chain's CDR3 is CASSYRLTDTQYF. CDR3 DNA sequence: TGTGCCAGCAGCTATAGGCTCACAGATACGCAGTATTTT. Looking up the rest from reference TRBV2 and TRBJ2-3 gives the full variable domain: EPEVTQTPSHQVTQMGQEVILRCVPISNHLYFYWYRQILGQKVEFLVSFYNNEISEKSEIFDDQFSVERPDGSNFTLKIRSTKLEDSAMYFCASSYRLTDTQYFGPGTRLTVL.